This TCR beta chain was recorded in a study of beta chain features in type 1 diabetes (dated by TCRdb to the late 2010s). For the wider study: Patients and healthy donors did not differ in mean age, gender distribution, total cell number or subset yield. A total of roughly 100 million sorted cells were examined across all samples, and RNA yield correlated strongly with the number of cells per subset. In the study, TCRB repertoires of sorted circulating CD4+ T cell subsets from recently diagnosed type 1 diabetes patients were compared with those of matched healthy donors. Regulatory and stem cell-like memory subsets were isolated from only 8 patients and about 8 healthy donors, whereas naive and central memory subsets came from all 30 or so donors. Paper-wide results and their limitations: In all four CD4+ subsets, TCRB CDR3 length was moderately but significantly shorter in type 1 diabetes patients. Shorter templates might have been favored by PCR, but patient and control samples were amplified and corrected together, so both groups would have been affected equally by any skew. Naive, central memory and regulatory TCRB repertoires appeared to be more alike among patients than among healthy donors. Patients with type 1 diabetes made fewer insertions and deleted more nucleotides at VDJ recombination sites, implying thymic rearrangement abnormalities. HLA sub-analyses involved small numbers of individuals, so any influence of HLA type on TCRB rearrangement remained unresolved. Because cDNA was sequenced instead of genomic DNA, activated cells with high expression could be over-represented, although the groups did not differ in activation or CD3 levels.

All of the isolated RNA was reverse transcribed with the High Capacity cDNA Reverse Transcription Kit, so expressed TCRB transcripts were sequenced. Deep immunoSEQ sequencing was performed on naive, central memory and regulatory T cell samples, with an average of roughly 3.5 million total reads per sample. Sorted cells were lysed in RLT buffer, and RNA was extracted using DNase-treated RNeasy Micro or Mini kits according to cell number. To prevent cross-contamination, every cell subset was processed on its own, while patient and healthy donor samples were processed together. TCRB sequences were amplified from cDNA with the immunoSEQ multiplex PCR, producing 87-bp fragments spanning the CDR3 region. Amplicons were sequenced on the Illumina HiSeq platform. On the authors' methods: Synthetic template baselines were used to correct PCR bias computationally, reads within Hamming distance 2 were collapsed, and singletons that could not be merged were discarded. Reads were aligned against IMGT so that V, D and J genes, CDR3 length and insertions or deletions at six rearrangement sites could be assigned. Within each subset, clonotype counts were normalized to the number of sorted cells before true diversity and Gini coefficients were calculated with the tcR R package. Repertoire sharing was quantified using the overlap coefficient calculated on TCRB nucleotide sequences. Out-of-frame TCRB sequences from naive cells were analyzed as a proxy for the pre-selection repertoire. TCRdb stores this immuneACCESS table with in-frame sequences only. Part of the clones is absent; in the studies checked, under half of the shortfall reflects unresolved V genes, and no reason is known for the rest. That table is the source of V, J and clone size, and D and trimming were worked out from the DNA. The sample includes 250,000 or so clones, with about 15% observed a single time. Jointly, the top ten make up roughly 0.019% of the sample.

A single peripheral blood draw of about 116 mL on average was collected from each donor into heparinised tubes. A BD FACSAria II was used to sort naive, central memory, regulatory and stem cell-like memory CD4+ T cells with a panel that included CD45RO, CCR7, CD25, CD127, CD95 and CD27. Every sorted population had a purity above 95%. PBMCs were isolated immediately by Lymphoprep density gradient centrifugation and stained directly without culture. So that batch effects would be minimized, each experiment stained and sorted samples in pairs, pairing one healthy donor with one patient. Concerning this clone: Its cognate antigen has yet to be identified. No much larger clone exists at a distance of one base, and base qualities are not known.

The germline V gene provides CDR1 SGHTA and CDR2 FQGNSA. V is cut back by 4 bases and J by 7 bases, with 5 bases in the junction unmatched. The CDR3, cysteine through phenylalanine, is 14 amino acids long. Here the CDR3 DNA is all that survives: 42 bases in frame from base 1. The receptor comes from a man aged 30-40 years with type 1 diabetes. The rearranged segments are TRBV7-2 and TRBJ1-4, with 8 middle bases fitting TRBD1. Sequences were obtained from naive CD4+ T cells from blood. The sample's cell subset or site label, in plain terms: true naive CD4+ T cells. This receptor has the CDR3 CASSWWTGSEKLFF. The nucleotide sequence is TGTGCCAGCAGCTGGTGGACAGGGAGTGAAAAACTGTTTTTT.